The 7 T cell receptor beta chains below come from one sample, sequenced in a study of cytomegalovirus exposure and HLA in healthy donors. The PCR employed 60 Vbeta primers together with 13 Jbeta primers. The repertoire was sequenced with immunoSEQ multiplex PCR; TCRdb's copy has only in-frame clones and lacks some. Of roughly 180,000 clones listed, 84% were seen once; the top ten hold more than 0.85%. Sequencing was done on a sample of PBMCs. Source of these receptors: a man aged 25 to 45 in good health and CMV-seronegative.

The J gene is TRBJ1-1, the V gene TRBV30; 9 positions agree with TRBD1. V dropped 3 bases and J dropped 4; count of bases not matched to a gene: 3. CDR3 length equals 13 residues. In germline, CDR1 is GTSNPN, CDR2 SVGIG (reference sequence). DNA for the CDR3: TGTGCCTGGAGCTCGACAGGGGGCACTGAAGCTTTCTTT. Protein sequence: CAWSSTGGTEAFF.

The chain links TRBV27 to TRBJ2-3, with 7 bases aligning to TRBD1. CDR1 is MNHEY and CDR2 is SMNVEV in the germline V gene (reference sequence). J lost 3 bases, V lost 7 bases, and 16 bases had no gene match. This CDR3 has 17 residues. The CDR3 sequence is CASKPFGDRAQTDTQYF. The CDR3 DNA sequence: TGTGCCAGCAAGCCCTTTGGAGACAGGGCTCAAACAGATACGCAGTATTTT.

The chain carries TRBV27 and TRBJ1-5; TRBD1 is a possible D gene (6 bases). Germline V CDR1 and CDR2: MNHEY, SMNVEV (reference sequence). This CDR3 contains 15 residues. V lost 3 bases, J lost 2 bases, and 11 bases lay in between. The CDR3 coding sequence is TGTGCCAGCAGTTTCGGAGCAGGGGGCAATCAGCCCCAGCATTTT. Its translation is CASSFGAGGNQPQHF.

The chain carries TRBV14 and TRBJ2-2, with TRBD1 as a possible D gene (6 bases). CDR1 and CDR2 (germline): SGHDN, FVKESK. V dropped 6 bases and J dropped 1 base, with 9 bases sitting between them. The CDR3 has 14 amino acids. In nucleotides, the CDR3 is TGTGCCAGCAGGCCGGGACAGAACACCGGGGAGCTGTTTTTT. Translating gives CASRPGQNTGELFF.

The genes are TRBV7-2 and TRBJ2-7, with 7 bases lining up with TRBD2. V was clipped by 5 bases and J by 3 bases; unmatched bases: 10. The CDR3 sequence is 15 residues long. Germline V gene lookup returns CDR1 SGHTA and CDR2 FQGNSA. CDR3 DNA: TGTGCCAGCAGCCCCGCCCCTAGCGGAAACTACGAGCAGTACTTC. Amino acid sequence: CASSPAPSGNYEQYF. The variable domain in full, with the rest retrieved from reference TRBV7-2 and TRBJ2-7, is GAGVSQSPSNKVTEKGKDVELRCDPISGHTALYWYRQSLGQGLEFLIYFQGNSAPDKSGLPSDRFSAERTGGSVSTLTIQRTQQEDSAVYLCASSPAPSGNYEQYFGPGTRLTVT.

The chain is built from TRBV11-1 and TRBJ2-7; 7 nucleotides agree with TRBD2. This CDR3 is built from 15 residues. V trimming: 4 bases; J trimming: 0 bases; junction bases outside the gene matches: 6. Germline V lookup: CDR1 SGHAT, CDR2 FQDESV (reference sequence). CDR3 amino acids: CASSSAGVSSYEQYF. The CDR3 coding sequence is TGTGCCAGCAGCTCTGCGGGGGTGAGCTCCTACGAGCAGTACTTC.

The rearrangement joins TRBV7-9 to TRBJ1-1, with TRBD1 as a possible D gene (6 bases). From germline, CDR1 is SEHNR and CDR2 FQNEAQ (reference sequence). Trimming removed 3 bases at V and 6 bases at J, with 11 bases between. This CDR3 has 13 amino acids. This chain's CDR3 is CASSLTGTPEAFF. CDR3 sequence (DNA): TGTGCCAGCAGCTTGACAGGCACTCCTGAAGCTTTCTTT.